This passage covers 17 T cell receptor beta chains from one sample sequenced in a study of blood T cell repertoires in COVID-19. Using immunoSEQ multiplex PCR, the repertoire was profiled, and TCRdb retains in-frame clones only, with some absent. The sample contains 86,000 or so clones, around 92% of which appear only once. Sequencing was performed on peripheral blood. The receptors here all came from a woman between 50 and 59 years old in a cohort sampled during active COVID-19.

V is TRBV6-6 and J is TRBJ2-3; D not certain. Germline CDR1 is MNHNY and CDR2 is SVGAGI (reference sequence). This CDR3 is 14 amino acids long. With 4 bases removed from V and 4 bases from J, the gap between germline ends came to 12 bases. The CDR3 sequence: CASSSRQRADTQYF. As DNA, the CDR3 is TGTGCCAGCAGTTCCCGTCAGCGAGCAGATACGCAGTATTTT.

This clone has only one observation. As DNA, the CDR3 is TGCGCCAGCAGCCGGGGACAGGCGAGCTCCTACGAGCAGTACTTC. It translates to CASSRGQASSYEQYF. The gene calls are TRBV5-1 and TRBJ2-7; TRBD1 matches at 8 bases. This CDR3 is built from 15 residues. The ends lost 4 bases at V and 0 bases at J; junction bases unmatched: 6. The germline V gene encodes CDR1 SGHRS and CDR2 YFSETQ.

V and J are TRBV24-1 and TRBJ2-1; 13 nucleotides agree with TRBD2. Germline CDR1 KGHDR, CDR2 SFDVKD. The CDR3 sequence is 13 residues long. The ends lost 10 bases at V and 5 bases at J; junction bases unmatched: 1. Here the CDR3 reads CATGLAGDNEQFF. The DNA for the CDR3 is TGTGCCACTGGACTAGCGGGAGACAATGAGCAGTTCTTC.

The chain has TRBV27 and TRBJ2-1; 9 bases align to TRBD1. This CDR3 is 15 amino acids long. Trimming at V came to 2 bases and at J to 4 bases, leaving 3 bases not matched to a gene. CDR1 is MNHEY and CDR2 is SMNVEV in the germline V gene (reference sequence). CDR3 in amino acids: CASSLEGTGYNEQFF. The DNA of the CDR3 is TGTGCCAGCAGTTTAGAAGGGACAGGGTACAATGAGCAGTTCTTC.

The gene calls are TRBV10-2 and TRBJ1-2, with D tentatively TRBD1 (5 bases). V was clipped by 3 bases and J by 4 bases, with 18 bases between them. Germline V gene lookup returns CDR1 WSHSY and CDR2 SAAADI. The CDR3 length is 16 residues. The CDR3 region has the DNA TGCGCCAGCAGTGAAAGGCAGGGTACGGTCGGCTATGGCTACACCTTC. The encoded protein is CASSERQGTVGYGYTF.

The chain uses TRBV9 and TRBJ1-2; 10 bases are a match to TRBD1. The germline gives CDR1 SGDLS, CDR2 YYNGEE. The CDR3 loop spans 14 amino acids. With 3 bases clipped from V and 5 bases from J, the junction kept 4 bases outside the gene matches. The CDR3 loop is CASSAGTGVYGYTF. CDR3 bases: TGTGCCAGCAGCGCTGGGACAGGGGTATATGGCTACACCTTC.

CDR3 DNA sequence: TGTGCCAGCAGTTTAGGGACTAGCACGTCCTACGAGCAGTACTTC. Protein: CASSLGTSTSYEQYF. The genes are TRBV27 and TRBJ2-7; 9 positions match TRBD2. From germline, CDR1 is MNHEY and CDR2 SMNVEV (reference sequence). V lost 2 bases to trimming and J lost 1 base; unmatched junction nucleotides: 3. This CDR3 contains 15 residues.

CDR3 sequence: CASSLGAARGTGELFF. The DNA for the CDR3 is TGTGCCAGCAGCTTAGGGGCGGCCAGGGGCACCGGGGAGCTGTTTTTT. The chain carries TRBV7-8 and TRBJ2-2, with TRBD1 as a possible D gene (6 bases). The germline V and J ends were trimmed by 1 base and 4 bases, with 13 bases remaining between them. CDR3 length: 16 amino acids. CDR1 is SGHVS, CDR2 FQNEAQ, per germline.

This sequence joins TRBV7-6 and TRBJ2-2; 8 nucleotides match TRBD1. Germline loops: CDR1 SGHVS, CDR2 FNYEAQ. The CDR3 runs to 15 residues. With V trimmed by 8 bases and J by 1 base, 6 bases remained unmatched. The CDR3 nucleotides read TGTGCCAGCCGCCAAGGGACAGGGAACACCGGGGAGCTGTTTTTT. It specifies CASRQGTGNTGELFF.

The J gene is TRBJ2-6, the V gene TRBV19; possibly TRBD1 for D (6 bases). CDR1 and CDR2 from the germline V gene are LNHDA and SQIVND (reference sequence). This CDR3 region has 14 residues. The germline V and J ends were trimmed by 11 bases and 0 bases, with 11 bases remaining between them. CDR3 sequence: CAAQGTSGANVLTF. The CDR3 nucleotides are TGTGCCGCCCAGGGGACCTCTGGGGCCAACGTCCTGACTTTC.

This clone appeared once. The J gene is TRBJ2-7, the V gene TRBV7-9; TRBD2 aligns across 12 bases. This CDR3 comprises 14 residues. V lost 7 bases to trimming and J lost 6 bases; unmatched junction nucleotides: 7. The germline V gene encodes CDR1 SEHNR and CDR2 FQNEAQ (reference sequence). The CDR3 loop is CASTSGRGNGEQYF. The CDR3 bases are TGTGCCAGCACTAGCGGGAGGGGGAATGGCGAGCAGTACTTC.

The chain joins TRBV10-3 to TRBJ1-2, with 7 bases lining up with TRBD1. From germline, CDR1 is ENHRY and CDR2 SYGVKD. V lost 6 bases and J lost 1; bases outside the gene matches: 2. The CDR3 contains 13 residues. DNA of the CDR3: TGTGCCATCAGGACAGGGCTTAACTATGGCTACACCTTC. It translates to CAIRTGLNYGYTF.

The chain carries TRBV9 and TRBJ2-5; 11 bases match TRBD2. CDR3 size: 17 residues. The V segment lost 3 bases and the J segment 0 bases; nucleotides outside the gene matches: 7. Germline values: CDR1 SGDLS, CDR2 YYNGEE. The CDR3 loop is CASSARSSGGHQETQYF. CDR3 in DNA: TGTGCCAGCAGCGCGAGATCTAGCGGGGGGCACCAAGAGACCCAGTACTTC. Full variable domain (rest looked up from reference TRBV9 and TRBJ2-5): DSGVTQTPKHLITATGQRVTLRCSPRSGDLSVYWYQQSLDQGLQFLIQYYNGEERAKGNILERFSAQQFPDLHSELNLSSLELGDSALYFCASSARSSGGHQETQYFGPGTRLLVL.

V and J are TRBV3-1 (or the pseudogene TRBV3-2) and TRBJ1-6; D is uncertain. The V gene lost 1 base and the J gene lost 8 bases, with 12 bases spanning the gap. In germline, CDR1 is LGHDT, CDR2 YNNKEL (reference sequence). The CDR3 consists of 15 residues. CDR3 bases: TGTGCCAGCAGCCAAGGGTTAGGGAGGGATTCACCCCTCCACTTT. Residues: CASSQGLGRDSPLHF.

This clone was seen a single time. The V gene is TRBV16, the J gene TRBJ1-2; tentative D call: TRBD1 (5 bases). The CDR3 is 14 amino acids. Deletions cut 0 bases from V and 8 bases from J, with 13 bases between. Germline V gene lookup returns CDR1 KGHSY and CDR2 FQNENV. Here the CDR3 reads CASSQSITGGGYTF. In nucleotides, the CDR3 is TGTGCCAGCAGCCAATCGATAACAGGTGGCGGCTACACCTTC.

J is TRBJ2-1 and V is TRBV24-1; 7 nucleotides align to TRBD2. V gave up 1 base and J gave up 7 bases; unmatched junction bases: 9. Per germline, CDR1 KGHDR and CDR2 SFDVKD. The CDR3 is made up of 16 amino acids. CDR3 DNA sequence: TGTGCCACCAGTGATTTTCGGGGGAGGGCCGGGAATGAGCAGTTCTTC. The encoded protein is CATSDFRGRAGNEQFF.

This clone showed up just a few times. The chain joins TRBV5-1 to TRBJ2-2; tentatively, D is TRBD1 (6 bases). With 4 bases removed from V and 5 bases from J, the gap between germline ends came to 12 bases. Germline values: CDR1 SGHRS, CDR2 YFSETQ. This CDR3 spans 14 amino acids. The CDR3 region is CASSEGQSTGELFF. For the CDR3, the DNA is TGCGCCAGCAGCGAAGGACAGTCAACCGGGGAGCTGTTTTTT.